One and the same sample provided the 15 T cell receptor beta chains below, sequenced in a study of control samples from healthy donors and cancer patients. Profiled with immunoSEQ multiplex PCR; TCRdb holds only in-frame clones, not every one. The repertoire holds more than 95,000 clones, with roughly nine tenths as singletons. Sequencing used PBMCs. The source is a woman aged 50 to 60 with colorectal cancer.

This rearrangement joins TRBV18 to TRBJ2-6; tentatively, D is TRBD2 (5 bases). Germline CDR1 and CDR2: KGHSH and LQKENI. V lost 5 bases and J 0 bases, leaving 5 bases between the germline ends. The CDR3 contains 14 residues. The CDR3 sequence is CASSGSSGANVLTF. The CDR3 nucleotides are TGTGCCAGCTCAGGGAGCTCTGGGGCCAACGTCCTGACTTTC. The full variable domain, in which reference TRBV18 and TRBJ2-6 provide the parts outside the CDR3, is NAGVMQNPRHLVRRRGQEARLRCSPMKGHSHVYWYRQLPEEGLKFMVYLQKENIIDESGMPKERFSAEFPKEGPSILRIQQVVRGDSAAYFCASSGSSGANVLTFGAGSRLTVL.

The chain links TRBV7-6 to TRBJ2-2; 8 nucleotides agree with TRBD2. Trimming cost V 3 bases and J 4 bases; bases outside gene matches: 7. The CDR3 covers 16 residues. Germline V CDR1 and CDR2: SGHVS, FNYEAQ. The CDR3 DNA reads TGTGCCAGCAGCTTGGCGGGGGGCCATGGCACCGGGGAGCTGTTTTTT. As protein: CASSLAGGHGTGELFF.

The chain recombines TRBV4-1 with TRBJ2-5, with D possibly matching TRBD2 (6 bases). The germline V gene encodes CDR1 MGHRA and CDR2 YSYEKL. V was clipped by 4 bases and J by 5 bases, with 14 bases between them. This CDR3 contains 14 residues. The CDR3 sequence is CASSPLGGWETQYF. The CDR3 nucleotides read TGCGCCAGCAGCCCCCTCGGGGGTTGGGAGACCCAGTACTTC.

Only a few counts were recorded for this clone. This chain uses TRBV5-4 with TRBJ1-6, with 7 bases aligning to TRBD1. The CDR3 is made up of 14 amino acids. V dropped 5 bases and J dropped 4; count of bases not matched to a gene: 3. The germline CDR1 and CDR2 sequences are SGHNT and YYREEE (reference sequence). DNA of the CDR3: TGTGCCAGCAGTTCACAGGGGTATAATTCACCCCTCCACTTT. Translated: CASSSQGYNSPLHF.

The V call is TRBV7-8, the J call TRBJ2-5, with 11 nucleotides matching TRBD2. The trim removed 0 bases at V and 4 bases at J, leaving 4 bases unmatched. The germline V gene has CDR1 SGHVS and CDR2 FQNEAQ. This CDR3 comprises 16 residues. The CDR3 sequence: CASSLALAGGAETQYF. The CDR3 bases are TGTGCCAGCAGCTTAGCGCTAGCGGGAGGCGCAGAGACCCAGTACTTC.

This sequence joins TRBV19 and TRBJ1-1, with a possible D match to TRBD1 (6 bases). Trimming shortened V by 4 bases and J by 1 base, and 13 bases separated the two germline ends. CDR3 length equals 15 residues. Looked up from germline, CDR1 is LNHDA and CDR2 is SQIVND (reference sequence). This chain's CDR3 is CASSTSRGGNTEAFF. CDR3 coding DNA: TGTGCCAGTAGTACAAGCAGGGGAGGGAACACTGAAGCTTTCTTT.

The J gene is TRBJ2-7, the V gene TRBV25-1, with 10 bases aligning to TRBD1. The CDR3 length is 14 residues. CDR1 is MGHDK and CDR2 is SYGVNS in the germline V gene. The ends lost 10 bases at V and 3 bases at J; junction bases unmatched: 9. The CDR3 DNA is TGTGCCACCGGGACAGGGGTAGGTGGCTACGAGCAGTACTTC. Translating gives CATGTGVGGYEQYF.

In the case of this clone: The same CDR3 arises from other DNA sequences in this sample as well. The chain uses TRBV6-5 and TRBJ1-2; D uncertain. The V and J ends lost 0 bases and 5 bases respectively, with 7 bases between them. The germline CDR1 and CDR2 sequences are MNHEY and SVGAGI. This CDR3 has 13 amino acids. DNA of the CDR3: TGTGCCAGCAGTTACTCAAATAGATATGGCTACACCTTC. Amino acids: CASSYSNRYGYTF.

This rearrangement joins TRBV11-2 to TRBJ1-1; D gene unclear. Deletions cut 4 bases from V and 1 base from J, with 10 bases between. Germline CDR1 is SGHAT and CDR2 is FQNNGV. This CDR3 is built from 14 residues. The DNA of the CDR3 is TGTGCCAGCAGCTCGGACGGATCGAACACTGAAGCTTTCTTT. The encoded protein is CASSSDGSNTEAFF.

The V gene is TRBV2, the J gene TRBJ1-3; 7 bases are shared with TRBD1. CDR1 and CDR2 from the germline V gene are SNHLY and FYNNEI. J lost 0 bases, V lost 6 bases, and 2 bases had no gene match. This CDR3 spans 14 amino acids. The CDR3 DNA is TGTGCCAGCAGCCCAGGGGGCTCTGGAAACACCATATATTTT. Encoded protein: CASSPGGSGNTIYF. Supplemented by reference TRBV2 and TRBJ1-3, the full variable domain reads EPEVTQTPSHQVTQMGQEVILRCVPISNHLYFYWYRQILGQKVEFLVSFYNNEISEKSEIFDDQFSVERPDGSNFTLKIRSTKLEDSAMYFCASSPGGSGNTIYFGEGSWLTVV.

The rearrangement joins TRBV19 to TRBJ1-6, with a weak D call TRBD1 (5 bases). Looked up from germline, CDR1 is LNHDA and CDR2 is SQIVND (reference sequence). This CDR3 contains 15 residues. Trimming cost V 4 bases and J 10 bases, with 17 bases left between them. The CDR3 nucleotides read TGTGCCAGTAGTACCCTGGGGGGGATTGGATCACCCCTCCACTTT. Protein sequence: CASSTLGGIGSPLHF.

The CDR3 DNA is TGCGCCAGCAGTGAGGGAAGGGGTGTCAAGACCCAGTACTTC. As protein: CASSEGRGVKTQYF. V usage is TRBV10-2 and J usage is TRBJ2-5; D is perhaps TRBD1 (5 bases). This CDR3 is 14 amino acids long. V lost 2 bases to trimming and J lost 6 bases, with 13 bases between them. The germline gives CDR1 WSHSY, CDR2 SAAADI.

The CDR3, as DNA: TGTGCCACCAGTGATTTACGGTACGGCTACACCTTC. It yields the protein CATSDLRYGYTF. V usage is TRBV24-1 and J usage is TRBJ1-2; D unresolved. The CDR3 length is 12 residues. With 1 base removed from V and 8 bases from J, the gap between germline ends came to 7 bases. The germline CDR1 and CDR2 sequences are KGHDR and SFDVKD.

The J gene is TRBJ2-3, the V gene TRBV15; TRBD2 matches at 9 bases. The CDR3 runs 16 residues. J lost 3 bases, V lost 3 bases, and 7 bases had no gene match. CDR1 and CDR2 from the germline V gene are LNHNV and YYDKDF (reference sequence). The CDR3 reads CATSRASGAETDTQYF. DNA for the CDR3: TGTGCCACCAGCAGGGCTAGCGGGGCCGAGACAGATACGCAGTATTTT.

In this sample, this clone turned up once. V gene TRBV10-3 combines with J gene TRBJ1-4; D unclear. Germline CDR1 is ENHRY and CDR2 is SYGVKD. The V and J ends lost 2 bases and 8 bases respectively, with 12 bases between them. The CDR3 is 14 residues long. This CDR3 reads CAISEDGLGEKLFF. The CDR3 DNA is TGTGCCATCAGTGAGGATGGGTTGGGGGAAAAACTGTTTTTT.